This T cell receptor beta chain was identified in a study of regulatory T cells in long-lasting Graves disease. Time point meaning: persistent/refractory GD, antithyroid drugs over 5 years with positive TRAb. RNA extracted from PBMCs served as the sequencing template. Arm-PCR with iRepertoire HTBI primers amplified the CDR3 regions for these TCR beta libraries. One entry per CDR3 protein results from TCRdb running MiXCR on the multiplex PCR reads. The table lists some 420,000 distinct CDR3 sequences, roughly 23% of them singletons. This clonotype has ten or more counts. Antigen specificity is unknown. The V gene's germline CDR1 is SNHLY and CDR2 FYNNEI. With 5 bases clipped from V and 4 bases from J, the junction kept 13 bases outside the gene matches. The CDR3 consists of 16 residues. Notes on the study in general: Newly diagnosed disease favored TRBV20-1 and TRBJ2-1 over persistent disease.

The chain couples TRBV2 to TRBJ2-7, with 8 bases aligning to TRBD2. This TCR was recovered from a female donor with Graves disease. The sequencing used peripheral blood mononuclear cells (PBMCs), collected when the disease was refractory, from a patient treated with antithyroid drugs. CDR3 region: CASSWLSSRGAYEQYF. The CDR3 DNA reads as TGTGCCAGCAGTTGGTTAAGTTCGCGGGGGGCGTACGAGCAGTACTTC. The variable domain in full, with the rest retrieved from reference TRBV2 and TRBJ2-7, is EPEVTQTPSHQVTQMGQEVILRCVPISNHLYFYWYRQILGQKVEFLVSFYNNEISEKSEIFDDQFSVERPDGSNFTLKIRSTKLEDSAMYFCASSWLSSRGAYEQYFGPGTRLTVT.